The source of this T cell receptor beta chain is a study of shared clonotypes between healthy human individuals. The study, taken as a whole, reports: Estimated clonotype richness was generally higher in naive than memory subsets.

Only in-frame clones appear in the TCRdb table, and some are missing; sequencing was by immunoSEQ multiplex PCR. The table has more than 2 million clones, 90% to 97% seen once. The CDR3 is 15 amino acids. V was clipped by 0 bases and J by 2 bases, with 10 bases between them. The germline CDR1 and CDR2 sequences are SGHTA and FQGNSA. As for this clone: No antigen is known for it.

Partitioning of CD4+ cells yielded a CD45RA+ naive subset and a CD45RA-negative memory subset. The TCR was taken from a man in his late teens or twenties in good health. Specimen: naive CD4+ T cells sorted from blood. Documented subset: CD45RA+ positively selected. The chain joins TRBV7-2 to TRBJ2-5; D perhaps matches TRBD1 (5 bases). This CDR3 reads CASSLAQGLQETQYF. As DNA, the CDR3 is TGTGCCAGCAGCTTAGCGCAGGGATTGCAAGAGACCCAGTACTTC.